This TCR beta chain was profiled in a study of post-analysis software for immune sequencing data. Findings and limits, study-wide: The five TRBV segments detected at higher frequency in patients than in controls included TRBV5-6, TRBV5-1 and TRBV20-1.

Prepared TCR beta cDNA libraries contained unique molecular identifiers. TCRdb passed the PCR reads through MiXCR, listing each CDR3 protein once. Among 180,000 or so distinct CDR3 sequences listed, roughly 28% were seen once. The CDR3 runs to 14 residues. The germline V and J ends were trimmed by 1 base and 7 bases, with 16 bases remaining between them. Germline assignment: CDR1 DFQATT and CDR2 SNEGSKA (reference sequence). This clonotype was recorded at least ten times. Its antigen is currently unknown. This sequence originates from a girl between 2 and 17 years old with multiple sclerosis. Sequencing was done on a sample of blood. The chain is built from TRBV20-1 and TRBJ2-5, with a possible D match to TRBD1 (6 bases). DNA for the CDR3: TGCAGTGCTAGAGTATCCCAGGGGCCGGGGACCCAGTACTTC. Protein sequence: CSARVSQGPGTQYF.